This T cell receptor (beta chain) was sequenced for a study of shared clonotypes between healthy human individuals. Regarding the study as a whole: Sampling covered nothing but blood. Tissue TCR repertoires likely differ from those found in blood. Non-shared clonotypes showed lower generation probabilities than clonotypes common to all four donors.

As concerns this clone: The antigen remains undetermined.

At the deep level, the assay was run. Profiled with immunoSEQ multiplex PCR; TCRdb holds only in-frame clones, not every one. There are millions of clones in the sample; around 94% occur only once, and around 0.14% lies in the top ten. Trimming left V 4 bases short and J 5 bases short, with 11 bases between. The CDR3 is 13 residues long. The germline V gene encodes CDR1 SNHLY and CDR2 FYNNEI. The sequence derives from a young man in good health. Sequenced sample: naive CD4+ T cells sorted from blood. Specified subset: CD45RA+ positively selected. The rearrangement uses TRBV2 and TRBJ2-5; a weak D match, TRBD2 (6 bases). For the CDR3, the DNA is TGTGCCAGCAGTGGTCGGCTAGCGGAGACCCAGTACTTC. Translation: CASSGRLAETQYF.